The sequence of this T cell receptor beta chain was determined in a study of blood T cell repertoires in COVID-19 (dated by TCRdb to about 2020). Context from the whole study: Samples from collaborators originated in the United States, Italy and Spain and spanned both the acute and convalescent phases of COVID-19. Subjects who had been exposed to COVID-19, were actively infected with it, or had recovered from it provided the deeply sampled blood TCRbeta repertoires that made up the dataset. The samples were drawn from two sources: the first 160 participants of the ongoing ImmuneRACE study, and 1,000 to 1,500 subjects contributed by 6 global collaborators. Nearly every sample came with metadata listing a de-identified subject ID, COVID-19 status, age in years and sex. A freely available public database, intended as a resource for researchers studying the immune response to SARS-CoV-2, is where the repertoires were released. Where available, HLA class I and class II types were taken from metadata supplied by the sample provider and were not determined by assay-based typing. The material from the prospective study consisted of cDNA or gDNA derived from T cells, B-cell-depleted T cells, or PBMCs.

CDR3 length: 14 amino acids, cysteine to phenylalanine. The CDR3 DNA has 42 bases and is translated from base 1. Taken from the germline V gene, the CDR1 and CDR2 loops are SNHLY and FYNNEI. V and J are truncated by 3 bases and 5 bases respectively, leaving an intervening sequence of 13 bases. This clone was found once. There is no known antigen for this receptor. The input lacks base qualities; no much larger clone sits a single base away. TCRbeta CDR3 regions were amplified from genomic DNA by means of the immunoSEQ Assay, a bias-controlled multiplex PCR. Per the original workflow: The number of nucleated cells in each sample was estimated by amplification of reference gene primers within the assay. To quantify the absolute abundance of each unique TCRbeta CDR3 rearrangement, sequence reads were collapsed and filtered. For each sample, productive Simpson clonality was calculated as the square root of Simpson's diversity index across productive rearrangements. TCRdb took over this immuneACCESS table, retaining in-frame rearrangements with V and J assigned. Such tables are incomplete; in checked studies, under half of the missing clones stem from an unresolved V gene, and the remainder is unexplained. For V, J and clone size, that table is used; D and trimming come from the DNA. This sample lists about 90,000 clones; around 89% were detected once. The ten largest make up approximately 2.6% of the sample.

In Seattle, one collaborating source enrolled patients while the infection was active and tracked those patients longitudinally over the course of disease. Whole blood was collected in K2EDTA tubes by collaborating institutions according to the institutions' own protocols. Collaborator samples were shipped for TCRbeta analysis as frozen whole blood, isolated PBMCs, or DNA extracted from either sample type. On the study overall, not on this receptor specifically: Clinical and demographic metadata were provided uncurated, with the amount varying by source and participant.

Material for sequencing was peripheral blood. This receptor was taken from a man aged 45 to 65 with COVID-19, enrolled during active disease. The V and J genes are TRBV2 and TRBJ2-5; matching of 6 bases hints at TRBD2 as the D gene. The DNA sequence reads TGTGCCAGCAGTGATTTTTGGGGGGTGGAGACCCAGTACTTC. Translated, it reads CASSDFWGVETQYF.